The 25 T cell receptor beta chains below were found in one sample sequenced in a study of blood T cells in healthy people across ages. Then a second PCR, running roughly 7 to 12 cycles, was carried out with a sample-barcoded 5' primer and a J-beta primer mix. TCRdb used MiXCR to reprocess the 5' RACE reads, holding one entry per CDR3 protein. Of 700,000 or so distinct CDR3 sequences listed, 20% to 25% were seen once; the top ten hold roughly 22%. Sequencing was performed on blood. The receptor source for this set is a man between 65 and 85 years old in good health.

CDR3 DNA sequence: TGTGCCAGCTCCCCCTCACTAGCGGCCACAGATACGCAGTATTTT. It specifies CASSPSLAATDTQYF. The V and J genes are TRBV2 and TRBJ2-3, with TRBD2 matching 8 bases. J gave up 2 bases and V 8 bases, and 9 bases lay outside the gene matches. This CDR3 is built from 15 residues. Germline V gene data show CDR1 as SNHLY and CDR2 as FYNNEI.

The chain uses TRBV9 and TRBJ2-3; TRBD1 agrees at 7 bases. Germline V gene data show CDR1 as SGDLS and CDR2 as YYNGEE. This CDR3 has 15 residues. V was clipped by 3 bases and J by 2 bases; unmatched bases: 6. CDR3 DNA sequence: TGTGCCAGCAGCGCCGGGGACAGAACCACAGATACGCAGTATTTT. Its protein is CASSAGDRTTDTQYF.

The chain links TRBV6-1 to TRBJ2-5; the D gene is possibly TRBD2 (6 bases). CDR1 and CDR2 (germline): MNHNS, SASEGT. This CDR3 has 13 amino acids. With 11 bases removed from V and 7 bases from J, the gap between germline ends came to 20 bases. CDR3 sequence (DNA): TGTGCCGGCTCTATTACAAGGGGAGGGACCCAGTACTTC. It yields the protein CAGSITRGGTQYF.

Regarding this clonotype: The junction shows a germline mismatch at one end, possibly a read error. V usage is TRBV7-9 and J usage is TRBJ1-2; D gene unclear. Germline V gene lookup returns CDR1 SEHNR and CDR2 FQNEAQ (reference sequence). CDR3 length: 13 residues. The CDR3 loop is CSSSSRRTMAPTF. The DNA for the CDR3 is TGTTCCAGCAGCTCACGGCGTACTATGGCTCCCACCTTC.

Only a few counts were recorded for this clonotype. The genes are TRBV28 and TRBJ2-5, with TRBD1 as a possible D gene (7 bases). This CDR3 contains 15 residues. Trimming pared 6 bases from V and 5 bases from J, leaving 19 bases between. From germline, CDR1 is MDHEN and CDR2 SYDVKM. The CDR3 region has the DNA TGTGCCAGCAGGCCGTCGGGGGCAGGGGGGGAGACCCAGTACTTC. Protein product: CASRPSGAGGETQYF.

This clonotype was observed a few times. CDR3: CASSFQTNTEAFF. Written as DNA, the CDR3 is TGTGCCAGCAGCTTCCAGACGAACACTGAAGCTTTCTTT. The chain is built from TRBV7-2 and TRBJ1-1, with D unclear. The CDR3 has 13 amino acids. Germline CDR1 SGHTA, CDR2 FQGNSA. The V end was cut by 3 bases, the J end by 1 base, with 6 bases between.

This clonotype showed up just a few times. This rearrangement joins TRBV14 to TRBJ2-4; perhaps D is TRBD1 or TRBD2 (5 bases each). V lost 1 base to trimming and J lost 9 bases, with 7 bases between them. Germline CDR1 SGHDN, CDR2 FVKESK. The CDR3 runs 12 residues. For the CDR3, the DNA is TGTGCCAGCAGCCAAGTCGGGGCCATTCAGTACTTC. Amino acids: CASSQVGAIQYF.

This clonotype came up a few times. The chain links TRBV5-1 to TRBJ2-3; D is uncertain. This CDR3 region has 15 residues. V was pared by 1 base and J by 2 bases, with 11 bases between. The germline V gene has CDR1 SGHRS and CDR2 YFSETQ. CDR3 loop: CASSLSGRNTDTQYF. Here the CDR3 DNA reads TGCGCCAGCAGCTTGAGTGGTCGGAACACAGATACGCAGTATTTT.

In its sample, this clonotype was seen a few times. V gene TRBV24-1 combines with J gene TRBJ2-3; 9 bases are shared with TRBD2. The V gene end was trimmed by 4 bases and the J gene end by 1 base; junction bases not matched to a gene: 2. CDR3 length equals 15 residues. CDR1 and CDR2 (germline): KGHDR, SFDVKD. In DNA form, the CDR3 reads TGTGCCACCAGTGAAAGGACTAGCGGCACAGATACGCAGTATTTT. Translated: CATSERTSGTDTQYF.

The chain recombines TRBV6-1 with TRBJ1-4; 8 bases map to TRBD1. J gave up 8 bases and V 5 bases, and 7 bases lay outside the gene matches. The CDR3 runs 14 residues. CDR1 and CDR2 (germline): MNHNS, SASEGT. The CDR3 is CASSSGGASEKLFF. CDR3 coding DNA: TGTGCCAGCAGTTCAGGGGGCGCGTCCGAAAAACTGTTTTTT.

This clonotype was detected once. V gene TRBV10-3 combines with J gene TRBJ2-1; 7 bases line up with TRBD2. Gene TRBJ2-5 matches the end of the DNA better, so the J call may be wrong. The germline gives CDR1 ENHRY, CDR2 SYGVKD. The length of the CDR3 is 14 residues. DNA for the CDR3: TGTGCCATCAGTGTGACTAGCTTGATGGAGACCCAGTACTTC. This sequence encodes CAISVTSLMETQYF.

The chain uses TRBV20-1 and TRBJ2-7; D may be TRBD2 (5 bases). CDR3 size: 12 residues. The germline CDR1 and CDR2 sequences are DFQATT and SNEGSKA (reference sequence). V shed 5 bases and J shed 5 bases, with 13 bases lying between them. The DNA for the CDR3 is TGCAGTGCTGCCCCACTAGTCGACGAGCAGTACTTC. Translated, it gives CSAAPLVDEQYF.

This clonotype showed up just a few times. J is TRBJ1-2 and V is TRBV7-2; D is ambiguous. CDR1 is SGHTA and CDR2 is FQGNSA in the germline V gene. The CDR3 extends over 14 amino acids. The germline V and J ends were trimmed by 2 bases and 6 bases, with 13 bases remaining between them. In DNA form, the CDR3 reads TGTGCCAGCAGCTTAATTACAGCCCCGGATGGCTACACCTTC. Protein: CASSLITAPDGYTF. The full variable domain, in which reference TRBV7-2 and TRBJ1-2 provide the parts outside the CDR3, is GAGVSQSPSNKVTEKGKDVELRCDPISGHTALYWYRQSLGQGLEFLIYFQGNSAPDKSGLPSDRFSAERTGGSVSTLTIQRTQQEDSAVYLCASSLITAPDGYTFGSGTRLTVV.

This clonotype was seen only a few times. The V and J genes are TRBV5-1 and TRBJ1-2; D remains ambiguous. The V end lost 4 bases, the J end lost 6 bases, and 16 bases lay between the germline ends. Germline V lookup: CDR1 SGHRS, CDR2 YFSETQ. This CDR3 has 14 residues. This CDR3 reads CASSQPGRIDGYTF. CDR3 bases: TGCGCCAGCAGCCAACCCGGGCGAATCGATGGCTACACCTTC.

The chain links TRBV3-1 to TRBJ1-2; no clear D gene. With 1 base removed from V and 1 base from J, the gap between germline ends came to 1 base. Germline V CDR1 and CDR2: LGHDT, YNNKEL (reference sequence). This CDR3 spans 12 amino acids. The CDR3 nucleotides are TGTGCCAGCAGCCAAGTTAACTATGGCTACACCTTC. It yields the protein CASSQVNYGYTF.

This clonotype was found a few times. This chain uses TRBV9 with TRBJ2-5; 8 bases are shared with TRBD1. TRBJ2-1 matches the DNA end more closely, so the J call is doubtful. The CDR3 runs to 17 residues. From germline, CDR1 is SGDLS and CDR2 YYNGEE. The CDR3 region has the DNA TGTGCCAGCAGGGAACACCTGACAGGGGCTGGATACAATGAGCAGTTCTTC. Protein product: CASREHLTGAGYNEQFF.

Details on this clonotype: A much larger clone lies one base from this, so it may be a read error. The chain uses TRBV29-1 and TRBJ2-1, with a tentative D call TRBD2 (5 bases). The germline gives CDR1 SQVTM, CDR2 ANQGSEA. This CDR3 is built from 12 residues. For the CDR3, the DNA is TGCAGTGGGCGGACTGTCAACAATGAGCAGTTCTTC. Translating it yields CSGRTVNNEQFF.

This clonotype was found a few times. At one of its ends the junction is not consistent with the germline gene, which may arise from a read error. The chain combines TRBV3-1 with TRBJ1-1; maybe TRBD1 (5 bases). This CDR3 has 18 residues. Germline assignment: CDR1 LGHDT and CDR2 YNNKEL (reference sequence). CDR3 in DNA: TGTGCCGGCAGCCAAGTTTGGCTTCGGGACGGTTCTTGGACTGAAGCTTTCTTT. Translated, it gives CAGSQVWLRDGSWTEAFF.

The chain links TRBV20-1 to TRBJ1-6; D gene unclear. From germline, CDR1 is DFQATT and CDR2 SNEGSKA (reference sequence). The CDR3 has 14 residues. The V end lost 2 bases, the J end lost 12 bases, and 17 bases lay between the germline ends. CDR3 loop: CSARFGFGSGPLHF. CDR3 nucleotides: TGCAGTGCTAGATTTGGGTTCGGGAGCGGACCCCTCCACTTT.

This clonotype has just a few counts. CDR3 in amino acids: CSARDSGNNEQFF. For the CDR3, the DNA is TGCAGTGCTAGAGATTCAGGTAACAATGAGCAGTTCTTC. The chain is built from TRBV20-1 and TRBJ2-1; no firm D call. CDR1 DFQATT and CDR2 SNEGSKA come from the germline V gene (reference sequence). This CDR3 is 13 amino acids long. With 0 bases removed from V and 5 bases from J, the gap between germline ends came to 8 bases.

The V and J genes are TRBV2 and TRBJ1-1, with D maybe TRBD1 (6 bases). The V end was cut by 4 bases, the J end by 1 base, with 10 bases between. CDR3 length: 14 amino acids. The V gene's germline CDR1 is SNHLY and CDR2 FYNNEI. CDR3 loop: CASSAGQWNTEAFF. The CDR3 DNA follows: TGTGCCAGCAGTGCCGGACAGTGGAACACTGAAGCTTTCTTT.

J is TRBJ1-1 and V is TRBV6-5; D ambiguous. Trimming stripped 0 bases from V and 4 bases from J, with 9 bases between. This CDR3 contains 14 residues. In germline, CDR1 is MNHEY, CDR2 SVGAGI. CDR3 amino acids: CASSYSVSVTEAFF. CDR3 DNA: TGTGCCAGCAGTTACTCCGTGTCTGTCACTGAAGCTTTCTTT.

In its sample, this clonotype was seen a few times. The chain couples TRBV3-1 to TRBJ1-5; the D is unclear. V lost 1 base to trimming and J lost 2 bases, with 12 bases between them. CDR1 is LGHDT, CDR2 YNNKEL, per germline (reference sequence). There are 16 residues in the CDR3. CDR3 amino acids: CASSQVFGDGNQPQHF. The CDR3 DNA is TGTGCCAGCAGCCAAGTCTTTGGGGATGGCAATCAGCCCCAGCATTTT.

A few counts support this clonotype. The rearrangement joins TRBV12-3 or TRBV12-4 to TRBJ1-2; a possible D gene is TRBD1 (5 bases). The CDR3 consists of 14 residues. V gave up 2 bases and J gave up 4 bases, with 11 bases separating them. The CDR3 sequence is CASSLQGSGYGYTF. The CDR3 DNA reads as TGTGCCAGCAGTTTACAGGGTAGCGGCTATGGCTACACCTTC.

V is TRBV6-5 and J is TRBJ2-3, with D perhaps matching TRBD2 (5 bases). The CDR3 has 13 amino acids. Germline V gene sequence: CDR1 MNHEY, CDR2 SVGAGI. V was cut by 8 bases and J by 2 bases, with 11 bases left in between. Written as DNA, the CDR3 is TGTGCCAGCCCCGAGGAGGCCACAGATACGCAGTATTTT. It yields the protein CASPEEATDTQYF.